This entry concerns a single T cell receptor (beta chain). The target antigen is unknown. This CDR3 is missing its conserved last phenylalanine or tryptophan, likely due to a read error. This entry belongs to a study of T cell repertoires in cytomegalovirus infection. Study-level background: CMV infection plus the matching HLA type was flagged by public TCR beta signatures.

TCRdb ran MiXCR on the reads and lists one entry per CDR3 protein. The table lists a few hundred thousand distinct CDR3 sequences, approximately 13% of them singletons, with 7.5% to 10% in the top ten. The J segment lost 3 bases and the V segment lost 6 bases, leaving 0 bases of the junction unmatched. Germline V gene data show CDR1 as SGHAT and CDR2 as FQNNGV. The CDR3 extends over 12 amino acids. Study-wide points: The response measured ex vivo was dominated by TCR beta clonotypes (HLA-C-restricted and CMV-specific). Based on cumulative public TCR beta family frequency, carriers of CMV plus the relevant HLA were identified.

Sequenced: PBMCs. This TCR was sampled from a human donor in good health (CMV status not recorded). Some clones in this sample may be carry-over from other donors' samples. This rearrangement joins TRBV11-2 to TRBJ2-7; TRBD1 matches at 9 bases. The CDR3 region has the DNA TGTGCCAGCAGGGACAGGGGCTACGAGCAGTACTTA. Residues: CASRDRGYEQYL.